The 29 T cell receptor beta chains listed next were all sequenced from one sample in a study of read filtering for tumor transcriptome and immune sequencing. The library was built from roughly 400 ng RNA with molecular barcoded adaptors for alpha/delta and beta/gamma chains. In TCRdb, the reads were re-called with MiXCR into one record per CDR3 protein. Among tens of thousands of distinct CDR3 sequences, roughly 19% were seen once, and the ten largest hold roughly 11%. Sequenced input: a population of CD138-negative cells sorted from bone marrow. These TCRs come from a donor at least 40 years old with multiple myeloma.

This clonotype was counted once. This rearrangement joins TRBV7-8 to TRBJ2-1; tentative D call: TRBD1 (5 bases). Trimming removed 2 bases at V and 6 bases at J, with 11 bases between. The CDR3 has 14 amino acids. The germline V gene encodes CDR1 SGHVS and CDR2 FQNEAQ. CDR3 amino acids: CASSLCQGINEQFF. CDR3 in DNA: TGTGCCAGCAGCTTATGTCAGGGTATCAATGAGCAGTTCTTC.

This clonotype was observed many times. V gene TRBV20-1 combines with J gene TRBJ2-3, with unresolved D. Germline CDR1 and CDR2: DFQATT and SNEGSKA (reference sequence). V was cut by 3 bases and J by 0 bases, with 4 bases left in between. The CDR3 is 12 amino acids. The CDR3 region has the DNA TGCAGTGCTAGCGGGAGCACAGATACGCAGTATTTT. Its protein is CSASGSTDTQYF.

This rearrangement joins TRBV12-3 or TRBV12-4 to TRBJ2-3, with a weak D call TRBD1 (6 bases). The CDR3 covers 18 residues. The ends were cut back, 6 bases at V and 3 bases at J, with 25 bases in the middle. DNA of the CDR3: TGTGCCAGCAGGACTGACAGGCCGTGGTACGTCAGTACAGATACGCAGTATTTT. This encodes CASRTDRPWYVSTDTQYF.

In this sample, this clonotype turned up many times. The chain is built from TRBV11-3 and TRBJ2-1; 7 positions agree with TRBD1. Germline V CDR1 and CDR2: SGHNT, YENEEA. V shed 5 bases, J shed 6 bases, and the junction held 4 bases outside the gene matches. CDR3 length: 13 amino acids. The CDR3 reads CASSTGTANEQFF. The CDR3, as DNA: TGTGCCAGCAGCACCGGGACAGCCAATGAGCAGTTCTTC. Looking up the rest from reference TRBV11-3 and TRBJ2-1 gives the full variable domain: EAGVVQSPRYKIIEKKQPVAFWCNPISGHNTLYWYLQNLGQGPELLIRYENEEAVDDSQLPKDRFSAERLKGVDSTLKIQPAELGDSAVYLCASSTGTANEQFFGPGTRLTVL.

Notes on this clonotype: A much larger clone sits a single nucleotide away, making a read error possible. The CDR3 carries no conserved terminal phenylalanine or tryptophan, so it likely arises from a read error. This sequence joins TRBV29-1 and TRBJ1-4; tentatively, D is TRBD1 (6 bases). Trimming left V 6 bases short and J 4 bases short, with 9 bases between. The CDR3 sequence is 12 residues long. Germline CDR1 is SQVTM and CDR2 is ANQGSEA. The CDR3 DNA reads as TGCAGCGTGGGACACAATAATGAAAAACTGTTTCTT. It encodes CSVGHNNEKLFL.

This clonotype appeared once. One end of the junction varies from germline; a read error may be responsible. The chain recombines TRBV13 with TRBJ1-3; the D gene is possibly TRBD1 (5 bases). Germline CDR1 PRHDT, CDR2 FYEKMQ (reference sequence). The CDR3 totals 17 residues. CDR3 region: CPSTIRGGRHSGNTIYF. Written as DNA, the CDR3 is TGTCCCAGCACCATTAGGGGCGGGCGACACTCTGGAAACACCATATATTTT.

This clonotype appeared many times. The chain employs TRBV20-1 and TRBJ1-5; perhaps TRBD1 as D (5 bases). Germline loops: CDR1 DFQATT, CDR2 SNEGSKA (reference sequence). The CDR3 is 12 residues long. CDR3: CSAGHSNQPQHF. The CDR3 DNA sequence: TGCAGCGCTGGACATAGCAATCAGCCCCAGCATTTT.

This clonotype occurred a few times. This chain joins TRBV24-1 and TRBJ2-5; TRBD2 is a possible D gene (7 bases). This CDR3 region has 13 residues. Between the trimmed V and J ends, which lost 7 bases and 3 bases, there was a span of 11 bases. Germline V gives CDR1 KGHDR, CDR2 SFDVKD. DNA of the CDR3: TGTGCCACCAGGGGGGGGGCCGAAGAGACCCAGTACTTC. Translated: CATRGGAEETQYF.

This clonotype has a count of ten or more. The genes are TRBV3-1 and TRBJ1-2; no reliable D call. V lost 4 bases and J lost 3, with 9 bases in between. The germline V gene encodes CDR1 LGHDT and CDR2 YNNKEL (reference sequence). This CDR3 has 13 residues. The DNA for the CDR3 is TGTGCCAGCAGCCTAGGGAACTACTATGGCTACACCTTC. Its translation is CASSLGNYYGYTF.

Many counts were recorded for this clonotype. The chain is built from TRBV12-3 or TRBV12-4 and TRBJ2-7; D not resolved. This CDR3 region has 13 residues. V dropped 4 bases and J dropped 0 bases, with 7 bases sitting between them. The CDR3 here is CASSSHISYEQYF. CDR3 nucleotide sequence: TGTGCCAGCAGTTCCCACATCTCCTACGAGCAGTACTTC.

At least ten counts were recorded for this clonotype. The V call is TRBV20-1, the J call TRBJ1-1; D is ambiguous. V lost 6 bases and J lost 4, with 15 bases in between. The germline CDR1 and CDR2 sequences are DFQATT and SNEGSKA (reference sequence). CDR3 length: 13 amino acids. CDR3 coding DNA: TGCAGTGCAAGGTGGACCGGGAGCACTGAAGCTTTCTTT. Its translation: CSARWTGSTEAFF.

Worth noting for this clonotype: A much larger clone sits a single nucleotide away, making a read error possible. CDR3 region: CASSLGVRPSNEQFF. CDR3 coding DNA: TGTGCCAGCAGCTTAGGGGTTCGGCCGAGCAATGAGCAGTTCTTC. The J gene is TRBJ2-1, the V gene TRBV11-2; D is undetermined. Trimming left V 1 base short and J 6 bases short, with 13 bases between. There are 15 residues in the CDR3. The germline gives CDR1 SGHAT, CDR2 FQNNGV.

This clonotype was counted many times. The CDR3 here is CASQGRLAGFQETQYF. Written as DNA, the CDR3 is TGTGCCAGCCAGGGGAGGCTAGCGGGGTTTCAAGAGACCCAGTACTTC. The chain combines TRBV11-2 with TRBJ2-5; 9 bases are a match to TRBD2. Per the germline V gene, CDR1 is SGHAT and CDR2 is FQNNGV. V lost 8 bases, J lost 2 bases, and 12 bases stayed unmatched. The CDR3 sequence is 16 residues long.

This clonotype has ten or more counts. The rearrangement links TRBV27 to TRBJ1-2; no firm D call. Deletions cut 3 bases from V and 2 bases from J, with 10 bases between. This CDR3 is built from 14 residues. The germline V gene encodes CDR1 MNHEY and CDR2 SMNVEV (reference sequence). The CDR3 sequence: CASSLSRANYGYTF. In nucleotides, the CDR3 is TGTGCCAGCAGTTTGTCTAGGGCAAACTATGGCTACACCTTC.

The table lists this clonotype with many counts. The chain combines TRBV7-9 with TRBJ1-1; the D is unclear. V shed 5 bases and J shed 4 bases, with 11 bases lying between them. This CDR3 contains 13 residues. CDR1 is SEHNR, CDR2 FQNEAQ, per germline (reference sequence). The CDR3, as DNA: TGTGCCAGCAGCCTTGAAAAGGGCACTGAAGCTTTCTTT. This sequence encodes CASSLEKGTEAFF.

The chain recombines TRBV20-1 with TRBJ1-6; TRBD1 matches 7 bases. Losses at the gene ends were 2 bases for V and 10 bases for J; bases not matched to a gene: 11. Germline V gene data show CDR1 as DFQATT and CDR2 as SNEGSKA (reference sequence). This CDR3 contains 15 residues. CDR3 nucleotides: TGCAGTGCTAGACCAAAGGGGGCGCCGGACTCACCCCTCCACTTT. Translation: CSARPKGAPDSPLHF.

This clonotype was counted between two and nine times. The chain combines TRBV2 with TRBJ2-1; 16 bases are a match to TRBD2. This CDR3 spans 16 amino acids. Germline V gene sequence: CDR1 SNHLY, CDR2 FYNNEI. The junction had 5 bases not matched to a gene; V was cut back by 6 bases and J by 6 bases. CDR3 DNA: TGTGCCAGCAGCAAGGGACTAGCGGGAGGGGTCAATGAGCAGTTCTTC. Translated, it gives CASSKGLAGGVNEQFF.

Of note for this clonotype: A clone one base away is much larger, so this may be a read error. The chain uses TRBV3-1 and TRBJ1-2, with D tentatively TRBD1 (5 bases). V was shortened by 4 bases and J by 6 bases, with 18 bases between the two germline ends. The CDR3 runs to 15 residues. The V gene's germline CDR1 is LGHDT and CDR2 YNNKEL (reference sequence). CDR3 sequence reads: CASSRSAMGLDGYTF. In DNA form, the CDR3 reads TGTGCCAGCAGCCGATCAGCCATGGGACTGGATGGCTACACCTTC.

To note about this clonotype: A much larger clone differs by one base, so this may be a read error. The V and J genes are TRBV19 and TRBJ1-5; no clear D gene. This CDR3 is built from 15 residues. Germline CDR1 and CDR2: LNHDA and SQIVND (reference sequence). The CDR3 spells CASSIRSGENQPHHF. In DNA, the CDR3 is TGTGCCAGTAGTATTCGGAGTGGGGAGAATCAGCCCCATCATTTT.

This clonotype showed up many times. The chain carries TRBV5-6 and TRBJ2-1, with TRBD2 as a possible D gene (7 bases). The V and J ends lost 1 base and 4 bases respectively, with 12 bases between them. The germline CDR1 and CDR2 sequences are SGHDT and YYEEEE. This CDR3 region has 15 residues. CDR3 sequence (DNA): TGTGCCAGCAGCTTGCGCGGGGGCATATACAATGAGCAGTTCTTC. Amino acids: CASSLRGGIYNEQFF.

In this sample, this clonotype turned up many times. The chain employs TRBV5-1 and TRBJ2-7, with TRBD1 matching over 9 bases. V trimming: 0 bases; J trimming: 6 bases; junction bases outside the gene matches: 7. The CDR3 is made up of 15 amino acids. The germline V gene has CDR1 SGHRS and CDR2 YFSETQ. The CDR3 DNA is TGCGCCAGCAGCTTGGACGGGACAGGGAATCGCGAGCAGTACTTC. Protein sequence: CASSLDGTGNREQYF. Together with reference TRBV5-1 and TRBJ2-7, the CDR3 gives the full variable domain: KAGVTQTPRYLIKTRGQQVTLSCSPISGHRSVSWYQQTPGQGLQFLFEYFSETQRNKGNFPGRFSGRQFSNSRSEMNVSTLELGDSALYLCASSLDGTGNREQYFGPGTRLTVT.

Worth noting for this clonotype: A read error may be the cause here, since a much bigger clone is one base away. This chain uses TRBV11-2 with TRBJ2-3; the match to TRBD2 covers 8 bases. The germline CDR1 and CDR2 sequences are SGHAT and FQNNGV. The CDR3 spans 14 residues. The CDR3 DNA reads TGTGCCATCAGCTTAGGACTAGCTGCGGATACGCAGTATTTT. This sequence encodes CAISLGLAADTQYF.

Ten or more counts support this clonotype. This chain uses TRBV18 with TRBJ1-2; D not certain. Germline V lookup: CDR1 KGHSH, CDR2 LQKENI. V lost 2 bases and J 2 bases, leaving 21 bases between the germline ends. The CDR3 loop spans 18 amino acids. This chain's CDR3 is CASSPYGPTVGSNYGYTF. For the CDR3, the DNA is TGTGCCAGCTCACCATACGGTCCAACTGTGGGAAGCAACTATGGCTACACCTTC.

On this clonotype: This could be a read error, since a much larger clone is one nucleotide away. The J gene is TRBJ2-5, the V gene TRBV9; 9 positions agree with TRBD1. CDR3 length: 16 amino acids. CDR1 and CDR2 from the germline V gene are SGDLS and YYNGEE. The CDR3 protein is CASSARTGGRQEAQYF. As DNA, the CDR3 is TGTGCCAGCAGCGCCAGAACAGGGGGCCGCCAAGAGGCCCAGTACTTC.

This clonotype was detected a few times. Its ends do not fully match the called genes, so a read error is possible. This chain joins TRBV7-8 and TRBJ1-1; D is perhaps TRBD1 (6 bases). The CDR3 covers 15 residues. CDR1 and CDR2 from the germline V gene are SGHVS and FQNEAQ. CDR3 region: CASSHTRGRDTGAFF. CDR3 bases: TGTGCCAGCAGCCACACCAGGGGCCGGGACACTGGAGCTTTCTTT.

This clonotype was counted ten times or more. The chain couples TRBV5-1 to TRBJ2-1, with TRBD2 as a possible D gene (5 bases). Trimming left V 0 bases short and J 8 bases short, with 15 bases between. The CDR3 length is 15 residues. From germline, CDR1 is SGHRS and CDR2 YFSETQ. The CDR3 DNA sequence: TGCGCCAGCAGCTTGGTTAGAGGGCAGGTCCATGAGCAGTTCTTC. Translating it yields CASSLVRGQVHEQFF.

This clonotype showed up just a few times. The chain links TRBV29-1 to TRBJ1-1; D is ambiguous. Germline V gene data show CDR1 as SQVTM and CDR2 as ANQGSEA. This CDR3 spans 12 amino acids. V lost 5 bases, J lost 4 bases, and 11 bases lay in between. CDR3 coding DNA: TGCAGCGTTATGATGGGGAGCACTGAAGCTTTCTTT. Translated: CSVMMGSTEAFF.

This clonotype showed up many times. The DNA of the CDR3 is TGCGCCAGCAGCGGCACCGGACTAGCATACTACAATGAGCAGTTCTTC. Residues: CASSGTGLAYYNEQFF. V usage is TRBV4-1 and J usage is TRBJ2-1; 8 nucleotides line up with TRBD2. Per germline, CDR1 MGHRA and CDR2 YSYEKL. This CDR3 spans 16 amino acids. Trimming cost V 5 bases and J 3 bases; bases outside gene matches: 9.

On this clonotype itself: One end of the junction does not line up with germline, which may come from a read error. CDR3 sequence (DNA): TGCGCCAGCAGACATGAAGACTACGGGCAGTACTTC. It encodes CASRHEDYGQYF. The gene calls are TRBV10-2 and TRBJ2-7; the D gene is possibly TRBD2 (5 bases). CDR1 is WSHSY, CDR2 SAAADI, per germline. The CDR3 loop spans 12 amino acids.